The 2 T cell receptor beta chains below all came from one sample that was sequenced in a study of cytomegalovirus exposure and HLA in healthy donors. Primers: 60 Vbeta forward and 13 Jbeta reverse. This table comes from immunoSEQ multiplex PCR, and its TCRdb copy is limited to in-frame clones, with some not included. This sample carries a few hundred thousand clones, 85% to 95% of them seen once, and the ten largest clones take 1.5% to 2%. What was sequenced was PBMCs. The receptors here all came from a girl aged 2-10 years in good health and CMV-seronegative.

The chain carries TRBV4-1 and TRBJ2-7, with 11 positions matching TRBD1. The CDR3 sequence is 16 residues long. Trimming removed 1 base from V and 4 bases from J; junction bases left unmatched: 6. CDR1 MGHRA and CDR2 YSYEKL come from the germline V gene. CDR3: CASSQVPGTGGYEQYF. The DNA for the CDR3 is TGCGCCAGCAGCCAAGTCCCCGGGACAGGGGGTTACGAGCAGTACTTC.

This chain links TRBV7-8 with TRBJ2-5, with D possibly being TRBD1 (6 bases). Gene TRBJ2-7 matches the end of the DNA better, so the J call may be wrong. CDR1 is SGHVS, CDR2 FQNEAQ, per germline. The length of the CDR3 is 15 residues. The CDR3 DNA reads TGTGCCAGCAGCTTAGCTTTCGGACAGACCTACGAGCAGTACTTC. Translating gives CASSLAFGQTYEQYF.